This T cell receptor beta chain is drawn from a study of T-cell reconstitution after alpha-beta-depleted transplantation in children. The authors prepared the TCRbeta library with unique molecular identifiers. Using its own MiXCR run on the PCR reads, TCRdb lists one record per CDR3 protein. The sample consists of fewer than 750,000 distinct CDR3 sequences, 25% to 30% of them appearing once. CDR3 size: 13 residues. Germline V lookup: CDR1 KGHDR, CDR2 SFDVKD. Deletions cut 3 bases from V and 6 bases from J, with 8 bases between. This clonotype turned up a few times. Source: PBMCs, taken before TCRalphabeta/CD19-depleted stem cell transplant. This chain uses TRBV24-1 with TRBJ2-1, with D unresolved. The receptor comes from a boy under two years old with Wiskott-Aldrich syndrome, due to receive a stem cell transplant. CDR3 bases: TGTGCCACCAGTGATGGGCAGTTCAATGAGCAGTTCTTC. It translates to CATSDGQFNEQFF.